The 27 T cell receptor beta chains below come from one sample, sequenced in a study of response to subunit inactivated influenza vaccine. One entry per CDR3 protein, called by TCRdb with MiXCR from the RT-PCR reads. This sample has some 550,000 distinct CDR3 sequences; roughly 25% occur once, and the top ten carry about 3%. The sample was also linked to a second study, of T cells expressing NK-cell markers. That study reports: cDNA encoding TCR beta was synthesized via 5'RACE template switching incorporating UMIs.

Sample: CD4+ T cells sorted from PBMCs, taken roughly 13 days after vaccination. These receptors all come from a man aged 50 or older who received an inactivated influenza vaccine.

This chain uses TRBV7-2 with TRBJ2-5, with D perhaps matching TRBD2 (6 bases). Between the trimmed V and J ends, which lost 2 bases and 3 bases, there was a span of 13 bases. The CDR3 extends over 15 amino acids. Germline assignment: CDR1 SGHTA and CDR2 FQGNSA. CDR3 protein: CASSLPSGGKETQYF. The CDR3 region has the DNA TGTGCCAGCAGCTTACCCTCCGGGGGAAAAGAGACCCAGTACTTC.

The sample holds a few counts of this clonotype. The chain is built from TRBV10-3 and TRBJ2-5, with 8 bases lining up with TRBD2. The ends lost 3 bases at V and 0 bases at J; junction bases unmatched: 0. Germline V gene lookup returns CDR1 ENHRY and CDR2 SYGVKD. The CDR3 runs to 14 residues. CDR3 protein: CAISEAGDQETQYF. The CDR3 coding sequence is TGTGCCATCAGTGAAGCGGGGGACCAAGAGACCCAGTACTTC.

The chain employs TRBV7-6 and TRBJ2-5; D might be TRBD1 or TRBD2, each matching 5 bases. From germline, CDR1 is SGHVS and CDR2 FNYEAQ. Trimming cost V 5 bases and J 2 bases, with 24 bases left between them. The CDR3 is 18 amino acids. CDR3 bases: TGTGCCAGCAGCCCCTGGGTTGGGACGAGAGGATTACAAGAGACCCAGTACTTC. This codes for CASSPWVGTRGLQETQYF. The entire variable domain, with the rest obtained from reference TRBV7-6 and TRBJ2-5, is as follows: GAGVSQSPRYKVTKRGQDVALRCDPISGHVSLYWYRQALGQGPEFLTYFNYEAQQDKSGLPNDRFSAERPEGSISTLTIQRTEQRDSAMYRCASSPWVGTRGLQETQYFGPGTRLLVL.

V and J are TRBV6-2 or TRBV6-3 and TRBJ2-1; 8 bases match TRBD2. The length of the CDR3 is 12 residues. With V trimmed by 2 bases and J by 10 bases, 1 base remained unmatched. Germline assignment: CDR1 MNHEY and CDR2 SVGEGT. CDR3 amino acids: CASSYKREEQFF. The DNA of the CDR3 is TGTGCCAGCAGTTACAAGCGGGAGGAGCAGTTCTTC.

There are a few counts of this clonotype. The V call is TRBV6-1, the J call TRBJ2-7; 7 bases are shared with TRBD1. Trimming removed 4 bases from V and 1 base from J; junction bases left unmatched: 4. Germline assignment: CDR1 MNHNS and CDR2 SASEGT. This CDR3 comprises 14 residues. The chain's CDR3 is CASSGQGQSYEQYF. The CDR3 region has the DNA TGTGCCAGCAGTGGCCAGGGACAGTCCTACGAGCAGTACTTC.

This clonotype showed up just a few times. J is TRBJ2-7 and V is TRBV28; D gene unclear. Germline V gene data show CDR1 as MDHEN and CDR2 as SYDVKM. The CDR3 runs to 13 residues. V lost 5 bases, J lost 3 bases, and 11 bases lay in between. The DNA for the CDR3 is TGTGCCAGCAGTCAGACTGGGCACTACGAGCAGTACTTC. It codes for CASSQTGHYEQYF. Full variable domain (outside the CDR3, taken from reference TRBV28 and TRBJ2-7): DVKVTQSSRYLVKRTGEKVFLECVQDMDHENMFWYRQDPGLGLRLIYFSYDVKMKEKGDIPEGYSVSREKKERFSLILESASTNQTSMYLCASSQTGHYEQYFGPGTRLTVT.

This clonotype appeared a few times. This rearrangement joins TRBV27 to TRBJ2-1, with 12 bases identical to TRBD2. Germline values: CDR1 MNHEY, CDR2 SMNVEV (reference sequence). V shed 2 bases and J 7 bases; nucleotides not matched to a gene: 12. The CDR3 consists of 18 residues. Here the CDR3 reads CASSLTRLAGALPNEQFF. CDR3 DNA sequence: TGTGCCAGCAGTTTAACCAGACTAGCGGGGGCCCTACCAAATGAGCAGTTCTTC.

This clonotype was counted between two and nine times. The CDR3 sequence is CASNKTRDRGIRGVNEQFF. CDR3 sequence (DNA): TGTGCCAGCAACAAGACCCGGGACAGGGGGATCAGAGGCGTCAATGAGCAGTTCTTC. This chain joins TRBV21-1 and TRBJ2-1; TRBD1 is taken as the D call from the table, unchecked against the DNA. TRBV21-1 is given as a pseudogene. The CDR3 consists of 19 residues.

Concerning this clonotype: At one end the junction does not follow the germline gene, possibly because of a read error. The chain is built from TRBV5-5 and TRBJ2-7; the D gene is possibly TRBD2 (5 bases). The V gene's germline CDR1 is SGHKS and CDR2 YYEKEE (reference sequence). The CDR3 is 15 amino acids. The CDR3 is CASSLVGRDAYAQYF. CDR3 in DNA: TGTGCCAGCAGCTTGGTCGGACGGGATGCCTACGCGCAGTACTTC.

The chain couples TRBV6-1 to TRBJ2-3, with TRBD1 matching over 8 bases. The germline V gene encodes CDR1 MNHNS and CDR2 SASEGT. J gave up 4 bases and V 8 bases, and 8 bases lay outside the gene matches. CDR3 length equals 14 residues. This chain's CDR3 is CASARTGSADTQYF. The DNA for the CDR3 is TGTGCCAGCGCAAGGACAGGGAGCGCAGATACGCAGTATTTT.

CDR3 sequence (DNA): TGCAGTGCTCGTCGAGGGACAGATAGCAATCAGCCCCAGCATTTT. Its protein product is CSARRGTDSNQPQHF. This sequence joins TRBV20-1 and TRBJ1-5; TRBD1 agrees at 7 bases. The germline CDR1 and CDR2 sequences are DFQATT and SNEGSKA (reference sequence). The CDR3 has 15 residues. V was pared by 5 bases and J by 0 bases, with 7 bases of the junction left unmatched.

The chain recombines TRBV20-1 with TRBJ1-1; D is unclear. The CDR3 extends over 14 amino acids. V lost 3 bases and J lost 0, with 11 bases in between. Germline V lookup: CDR1 DFQATT, CDR2 SNEGSKA (reference sequence). CDR3: CSASTVPMNTEAFF. The CDR3 nucleotides are TGCAGTGCTAGCACCGTTCCCATGAACACTGAAGCTTTCTTT.

The chain links TRBV10-3 to TRBJ1-5; TRBD1 might be the D (5 bases). CDR3 length: 15 residues. The V end was cut by 0 bases, the J end by 3 bases, with 9 bases between. Germline values: CDR1 ENHRY, CDR2 SYGVKD. For the CDR3, the DNA is TGTGCCATCAGTGAGTCCGGACAAAACAATCAGCCCCAGCATTTT. This translates into CAISESGQNNQPQHF.

This rearrangement joins TRBV28 to TRBJ1-5; D gene ambiguous. The CDR3 contains 13 residues. The V gene's germline CDR1 is MDHEN and CDR2 SYDVKM. V was clipped by 8 bases and J by 4 bases, with 12 bases between them. This CDR3 is CASLHSSNQPQHF. CDR3 sequence (DNA): TGTGCCAGCCTACACAGTTCGAATCAGCCCCAGCATTTT.

The rearrangement joins TRBV4-3 to TRBJ1-5, with 9 nucleotides matching TRBD1. Germline CDR1 LGHNA, CDR2 YSLEER. V shed 0 bases, J shed 5 bases, and the junction held 5 bases outside the gene matches. This CDR3 is built from 16 residues. The CDR3 sequence: CASSQDCTGGDQPQHF. The CDR3, as DNA: TGCGCCAGCAGCCAAGACTGCACAGGGGGCGATCAGCCCCAGCATTTT.

The chain joins TRBV5-8 to TRBJ2-1; D not certain. This CDR3 spans 12 amino acids. The V gene's germline CDR1 is SGHTS and CDR2 YDEGEE. The ends were cut back, 6 bases at V and 6 bases at J, with 10 bases in the middle. The CDR3 is CASILMSNEQFF. CDR3 coding DNA: TGTGCCAGCATCCTGATGTCCAATGAGCAGTTCTTC.

Ten or more counts support this clonotype. The rearrangement uses TRBV12-3 or TRBV12-4 and TRBJ2-7, with 10 bases that match TRBD1. The CDR3 runs 15 residues. Unmatched junction bases numbered 5, after V lost 6 bases and J lost 0 bases. CDR3 loop: CASRRGQGSSYEQYF. The CDR3 DNA follows: TGTGCCAGCAGAAGGGGACAGGGGAGCTCCTACGAGCAGTACTTC.

V gene TRBV29-1 combines with J gene TRBJ2-1, with 9 positions matching TRBD1. V trimming: 0 bases; J trimming: 7 bases; junction bases outside the gene matches: 10. This CDR3 contains 16 residues. Germline lookup yields CDR1 SQVTM and CDR2 ANQGSEA. DNA of the CDR3: TGCAGCGTTGAAGATGCAGGGGACAGGGTCGGTAATGAGCAGTTCTTC. Translated, it gives CSVEDAGDRVGNEQFF.

This chain links TRBV5-1 with TRBJ1-1; D gene uncertain. CDR3 size: 13 residues. The germline V gene has CDR1 SGHRS and CDR2 YFSETQ. V gave up 4 bases and J gave up 2 bases, with 9 bases separating them. The CDR3 is CASSLRINTEAFF. CDR3 DNA sequence: TGCGCCAGCAGCCTAAGAATCAACACTGAAGCTTTCTTT.

The table lists this clonotype with a few counts. This rearrangement joins TRBV7-2 to TRBJ2-7; 7 positions agree with TRBD2. Germline values: CDR1 SGHTA, CDR2 FQGNSA. V lost 1 base, J lost 5 bases, and 8 bases stayed unmatched. The CDR3 has 15 residues. DNA for the CDR3: TGTGCCAGCAGCTTAGAAGCGGGATTGGTTAACGAGCAGTACTTC. It translates to CASSLEAGLVNEQYF. The full variable domain, its missing parts supplied by reference TRBV7-2 and TRBJ2-7, is GAGVSQSPSNKVTEKGKDVELRCDPISGHTALYWYRQSLGQGLEFLIYFQGNSAPDKSGLPSDRFSAERTGGSVSTLTIQRTQQEDSAVYLCASSLEAGLVNEQYFGPGTRLTVT.

The chain recombines TRBV11-2 with TRBJ2-2, with D perhaps TRBD1 or TRBD2 (5 bases each). V lost 8 bases and J lost 6, with 19 bases in between. This CDR3 contains 15 residues. Germline-derived CDR1 and CDR2 are SGHAT and FQNNGV. This CDR3 is CASPRRGVYAGELFF. CDR3 nucleotide sequence: TGTGCCAGCCCCCGACGAGGGGTTTACGCCGGGGAGCTGTTTTTT.

The V call is TRBV25-1, the J call TRBJ2-5; TRBD2 might be the D (5 bases). The CDR3 loop spans 12 amino acids. The germline V gene encodes CDR1 MGHDK and CDR2 SYGVNS. Deletions cut 2 bases from V and 6 bases from J, with 7 bases between. The CDR3 here is CASSEPGKTQYF. Written as DNA, the CDR3 is TGTGCCAGCAGTGAACCGGGAAAGACCCAGTACTTC.

On this clonotype: Being one base from a much bigger clone, this may be a read error. J is TRBJ1-5 and V is TRBV11-2; D not resolved. The germline V gene encodes CDR1 SGHAT and CDR2 FQNNGV. This CDR3 comprises 18 residues. The CDR3 sequence is CASSPSGGQTFTYQHQHF. The CDR3 coding sequence is TGTGCCAGCAGCCCAAGCGGAGGCCAGACATTTACCTATCAGCACCAGCATTTT.

In this sample, this clonotype turned up many times. The chain combines TRBV27 with TRBJ2-1, with a tentative D call TRBD2 (6 bases). Trimming removed 5 bases from V and 6 bases from J, with 11 bases in between. This CDR3 has 13 residues. CDR1 is MNHEY, CDR2 SMNVEV, per germline (reference sequence). Here the CDR3 DNA reads TGTGCCAGCAGTGAGCGGGCGTTCAATGAGCAGTTCTTC. Translating it yields CASSERAFNEQFF.

The chain employs TRBV9 and TRBJ2-7; D is unclear. CDR3 length equals 13 residues. Trimming pared 0 bases from V and 7 bases from J, leaving 11 bases between. Germline V gene lookup returns CDR1 SGDLS and CDR2 YYNGEE. CDR3 region: CASSVAAIGEQYF. CDR3 in DNA: TGTGCCAGCAGCGTAGCGGCCATAGGGGAGCAGTACTTC.

The chain recombines TRBV12-3 or TRBV12-4 with TRBJ2-1, with 14 bases lining up with TRBD2. This CDR3 contains 17 residues. V lost 5 bases to trimming and J lost 8 bases; unmatched junction nucleotides: 11. CDR3 DNA: TGTGCCAGCAGTCCAGGGACTAGCGGGAGAAGTCGGGATGAGCAGTTCTTC. It encodes CASSPGTSGRSRDEQFF.

The CDR3: CASSYVEYYEQYF. The CDR3 DNA is TGTGCCAGCAGTTACGTAGAATACTACGAGCAGTACTTC. V usage is TRBV6-2 or TRBV6-3 and J usage is TRBJ2-7; D call uncertain. The V and J ends lost 2 bases and 3 bases respectively, with 8 bases between them. The CDR3 length is 13 residues. The V gene's germline CDR1 is MNHEY and CDR2 SVGEGT.